This TCR beta chain was profiled in a study of tumor-infiltrating lymphocytes in oesophageal squamous cell carcinoma. CDR3 size: 15 residues. Germline CDR1 reads SGHAT; CDR2 reads FQNNGV. One entry per CDR3 protein results from TCRdb running MiXCR on the PCR reads. Among roughly 16,000 distinct CDR3 sequences listed, roughly 40% were seen once. The chain employs TRBV11-2 and TRBJ2-5; 15 bases are shared with TRBD2. The J call may be incorrect, as the DNA end agrees better with TRBJ2-1. The sample taken for sequencing was normal esophageal tissue next to the tumor. This receptor was obtained from a female donor with esophageal squamous cell carcinoma. CDR3: CASSSGTSGRFEQFF. In DNA, the CDR3 is TGTGCCAGCAGCTCCGGGACTAGCGGGAGGTTTGAGCAGTTCTTC.